This TCR beta chain came from a study of blood T cell repertoires in COVID-19. Study context: The United States, Italy and Spain provided the acute and convalescent COVID-19 samples. PBMCs, B-cell-depleted T cells, or T cells provided the cDNA or gDNA that made up the material.

V was clipped by 1 base and J by 2 bases, with 9 bases between them. The CDR3 consists of 14 residues. Germline assignment: CDR1 SGHTA and CDR2 FQGNSA. Measured with immunoSEQ multiplex PCR; TCRdb has only the in-frame clones, and not every one. The sample has under 250,000 clones, around 82% seen once. This sequence originates from a woman aged 70-85 years with acute or convalescent COVID-19. The sample comprised peripheral blood. The chain couples TRBV7-2 to TRBJ2-7; D call uncertain. The CDR3 bases are TGTGCCAGCAGCTTAGGGCGGCGAACCTACGAGCAGTACTTC. Protein sequence: CASSLGRRTYEQYF.